This T cell receptor (beta chain) emerged from a study of CD8 T cells in Susac syndrome. Study-wide results and caveats: It was acknowledged in the study that the number of individuals who were included in its TCR sequencing and HLA analysis was relatively small.

The CDR3 consists of 18 residues. CDR1 is SGDLS and CDR2 is YYNGEE in the germline V gene. Deletions cut 0 bases from V and 3 bases from J, with 19 bases between. Points on this clonotype: The antigen is unknown.

Sequencing of TCR beta covered CD8+ and CD4+ T cells obtained from blood. With random hexamers, reverse transcription was performed on about 0.5 to 1 ug of RNA. The authors amplified TCR beta CDR3 across 54 Vbeta and 13 Jbeta using immunoSEQ multiplex PCR. TCRdb reanalysed the immunoSEQ multiplex PCR reads using MiXCR and keeps one entry per CDR3 protein. The sample holds 150,000 to 200,000 distinct CDR3 sequences, approximately 94% seen once. This chain joins TRBV9 and TRBJ2-1; D possibly corresponds to TRBD1 (6 bases). The sequence was collected from a human donor in good health. Material: CD4+ T cells from PBMCs. This chain's CDR3 is CASSVAPGSGVDYNEQFF. The CDR3 DNA follows: TGTGCCAGCAGCGTAGCTCCCGGATCAGGGGTAGACTACAATGAGCAGTTCTTC.